This T cell receptor beta chain was found in a study of T cells in Graves' hyperthyroidism and ophthalmopathy. Findings and limits, study-wide: Ophthalmopathy could be told apart from stable hyperthyroidism with a 13 V-J model.

From RNA transcripts, TCR beta CDR3 regions were amplified. First-round RT-PCR with HTBI primers amplified the TCR CDR3 region. MiXCR, run by TCRdb on the multiplex PCR reads, gives a single entry per CDR3 protein. The table lists 300,000 or so distinct CDR3 sequences, around 20% of them singletons. Trimming pared 3 bases from V and 8 bases from J, leaving 5 bases between. Germline V gene data show CDR1 as KGHSH and CDR2 as LQKENI. The CDR3 totals 11 residues. Diagnosis of hyperthyroidism was new in patients aged 18 to 65, and its duration was under 2 months. Fresh peripheral blood, around 10 ml of it, supplied the PBMCs. This clonotype has at least ten counts. Its antigen is not known.

The sequenced sample was blood. This chain links TRBV18 with TRBJ2-1, with D perhaps matching TRBD1 or TRBD2 (5 bases each). This receptor was identified in a woman in her forties or fifties with Graves' hyperthyroidism. Here the CDR3 reads CASSPGDEQFF. The DNA of the CDR3 is TGTGCCAGCTCACCGGGGGATGAGCAGTTCTTC.